A selection of T cell receptor beta chains follows, all from one sample in a study of spatial heterogeneity in lung cancer. TCRdb recomputed calls from the 5' RACE reads with MiXCR, one row per CDR3 protein. In the table there are around 110,000 distinct CDR3 sequences, 12% of which are singletons. Sequencing used PBMCs, obtained at follow-up. The receptor source for this set is a male donor with early-stage non-small cell lung cancer. Each CDR3 is given with its conserved first and last residue. The D gene is left open where the match is weak. Not every row has a clone size; where given, it reads once, few, many or a size class.

D: .
J: TRBJ2-7
V: TRBV7-9
size: .
DNA: TGTGCCAGCAGCATCCTCCGGGACAGCGGGGACGAGCAGTACTTC
CDR3: CASSILRDSGDEQYF

D: TRBD1
J: TRBJ2-7
V: TRBV29-1
size: medium-sized
DNA: TGCAGCGGGCGACAGGGTTCCTACGAGCAGTACTTC
CDR3: CSGRQGSYEQYF

D: TRBD2
J: TRBJ2-7
V: TRBV6-2/TRBV6-3
size: .
DNA: TGTGCCACCAGAGGAGCGGGGGAGTACGAGCAGTACTTC
CDR3: CATRGAGEYEQYF

D: .
J: TRBJ2-2
V: TRBV5-1
size: .
DNA: TGCGCCAGCAGCTCCCGACAGGTTCTGGGCGCCGGGGAGCTGTTTTTT
CDR3: CASSSRQVLGAGELFF

D: .
J: TRBJ1-3
V: TRBV9
size: many
DNA: TGTGCCAGCAGCGTCGACGGCGCTGGAAACACCATATATTTT
CDR3: CASSVDGAGNTIYF

D: TRBD1
J: TRBJ1-6
V: TRBV7-3
size: many
DNA: TGTGCCAGCAGCTTAACGAGGCCAGGGGGCAATTCACCCCTCCACTTT
CDR3: CASSLTRPGGNSPLHF

D: .
J: TRBJ2-5
V: TRBV18
size: few
DNA: TGTGCCAGCTCACCGATCTATGGACTCCAAGAGACCCAGTACTTC
CDR3: CASSPIYGLQETQYF

D: TRBD2
J: TRBJ2-1
V: TRBV20-1
size: few
DNA: TGCAGTGCTCCGCGACTAGCGGGGGGGAATGAGCAGTTCTTC
CDR3: CSAPRLAGGNEQFF

D: .
J: TRBJ2-3
V: TRBV5-1
size: .
DNA: TGCGCCAGCAGCTCTAGACTAGAGGGCCTGACAGATACGCAGTATTTT
CDR3: CASSSRLEGLTDTQYF

D: .
J: TRBJ1-1
V: TRBV10-1
size: many
DNA: TGCGCCAGCAGTGAGTCCGAGACGGAAGCTTTCTTT
CDR3: CASSESETEAFF

D: TRBD1
J: TRBJ2-7
V: TRBV20-1
size: many
DNA: TGCAGTGTTCCCGGGACAGGGGCCTACGAGCAGTACTTC
CDR3: CSVPGTGAYEQYF

D: .
J: TRBJ2-5
V: TRBV7-3
size: .
DNA: TGTGCCAGCAGCCCGGAGGGGGGCCATGAGACCCAGTACTTC
CDR3: CASSPEGGHETQYF

D: .
J: TRBJ1-6
V: TRBV5-1
size: .
DNA: TGCGCCAGCAGCTACGCAGGGGAAACCAATTTTTCACCCCTCCACTTT
CDR3: CASSYAGETNFSPLHF

D: .
J: TRBJ2-5
V: TRBV14
size: .
DNA: TGTGCCAGCAGCCAAGATCTAGGGGAGACCCAGTACTTC
CDR3: CASSQDLGETQYF

D: .
J: TRBJ2-7
V: TRBV9
size: .
DNA: TGTGCCAGCAGCGTAGATCTGGGAATCTACGAGCAGTACTTC
CDR3: CASSVDLGIYEQYF

D: .
J: TRBJ2-2
V: TRBV7-6
size: .
DNA: TGTGCCAGCAGCTTAGTCTCCCCCGACAGGCTCACCGGGGAGCTGTTTTTT
CDR3: CASSLVSPDRLTGELFF

D: TRBD2
J: TRBJ2-7
V: TRBV12-3/TRBV12-4
size: .
DNA: TGTGCCAGCAGTTTGGGGCCGGGGGGTTCCTACGAGCAGTACTTC
CDR3: CASSLGPGGSYEQYF

D: .
J: TRBJ1-1
V: TRBV20-1
size: many
DNA: TGCAGTGCTAGGCAGGGGATGAACACTGAAGCTTTCTTT
CDR3: CSARQGMNTEAFF

D: .
J: TRBJ1-1
V: TRBV29-1
size: .
DNA: TGCAGCGCCGTAGACAGGACTGAAGCTTTCTTT
CDR3: CSAVDRTEAFF

D: TRBD1
J: TRBJ2-4
V: TRBV7-8
size: few
DNA: TGTGCCAGCAGCCCGCGGACAGGAACAGAAAACATTCAGTACTTC
CDR3: CASSPRTGTENIQYF

D: .
J: TRBJ1-3
V: TRBV3-1
size: few
DNA: TGTGCCAGCACCCCCCTCGGGGGATACTCTGGAAACACCATATATTTT
CDR3: CASTPLGGYSGNTIYF

D: TRBD1
J: TRBJ2-7
V: TRBV6-1
size: .
DNA: TGTGCCAGCCGGACAGGGTTCGCCTACGAGCAGTACTTC
CDR3: CASRTGFAYEQYF

D: .
J: TRBJ2-2
V: TRBV5-4
size: once
DNA: TGTGCCAGCAGACCCCAGGGCTCCGGGGAGCTGTTTTTT
CDR3: CASRPQGSGELFF

D: .
J: TRBJ1-5
V: TRBV2
size: many
DNA: TGTGCCAGCAGTGAAAGGGGCAGAGTATATCAGCCCCAGCATTTT
CDR3: CASSERGRVYQPQHF

D: .
J: TRBJ1-1
V: TRBV28
size: few
DNA: TGTGCCAGCAGTTTTCAGGGCGAAGCTTTCTTT
CDR3: CASSFQGEAFF

D: TRBD1
J: TRBJ1-6
V: TRBV7-9
size: few
DNA: TGTGCCAGCAGCTTAGAAACAGGGGCTTCACCCCTCCACTTT
CDR3: CASSLETGASPLHF

D: .
J: TRBJ2-4
V: TRBV4-1
size: .
DNA: TGCGCCAGCAGCCAAGCAGGGGAATTAGCCAAAAACATTCAGTACTTC
CDR3: CASSQAGELAKNIQYF

D: TRBD2
J: TRBJ2-5
V: TRBV6-5
size: .
DNA: TGTGCCAGCAGAACCGGGACTAGCGCGAAGACCCAGTACTTC
CDR3: CASRTGTSAKTQYF

D: .
J: TRBJ1-2
V: TRBV11-2
size: few
DNA: TGTGCCAGCAGCTTAGGCCCCGCCGGGGGGACCGCCGGCTACACCTTC
CDR3: CASSLGPAGGTAGYTF

D: TRBD2
J: TRBJ2-3
V: TRBV5-1
size: few
DNA: TGCGCCAGCAGTCCAAGCGGGGGGGATCGCACAGATACGCAGTATTTT
CDR3: CASSPSGGDRTDTQYF

D: .
J: TRBJ2-1
V: TRBV3-1
size: .
DNA: TGTGCCAGCAGCCCCAGCCGGAGCGAGCAGTTCTTC
CDR3: CASSPSRSEQFF

D: TRBD1
J: TRBJ2-7
V: TRBV28
size: .
DNA: TGTGCCAGCAGTTTAACAGGGGGCGCCTACGAGCAGTACTTC
CDR3: CASSLTGGAYEQYF

D: TRBD2
J: TRBJ2-5
V: TRBV9
size: many
DNA: TGTGCCAGCAGCGTAGGAGACGGGGGGACCCAAGAGACCCAGTACTTC
CDR3: CASSVGDGGTQETQYF

D: TRBD1
J: TRBJ1-4
V: TRBV11-2
size: .
DNA: TGTGCCAGCAGCTTTGGACAGGGAGAAAAACTGTTTTTT
CDR3: CASSFGQGEKLFF

D: TRBD1
J: TRBJ1-5
V: TRBV28
size: .
DNA: TGTGCCAGCAGTGAACGGACAGGGGGCGGACAGCCCCAGCATTTT
CDR3: CASSERTGGGQPQHF

D: .
J: TRBJ1-6
V: TRBV10-2
size: .
DNA: TGCGCCAGCAGTGAAATGGGTAATTCACCCCTCCACTTT
CDR3: CASSEMGNSPLHF

D: TRBD1
J: TRBJ2-3
V: TRBV10-1
size: .
DNA: TGCGCCAGCAGCCCGGGACAGATAACAGATACGCAGTATTTT
CDR3: CASSPGQITDTQYF

D: .
J: TRBJ1-2
V: TRBV19
size: many
DNA: TGTGCCAGTAGTGATTCCACCCGGGGTTGGCGTGGCTACACCTTC
CDR3: CASSDSTRGWRGYTF

D: .
J: TRBJ2-7
V: TRBV28
size: many
DNA: TGTGCCAGCAGTCCACTCCTGAGCGAGCAGTACTTC
CDR3: CASSPLLSEQYF

D: .
J: TRBJ1-2
V: TRBV5-1
size: many
DNA: TGCGCCAGCAGCTCCCCGGGGAGAGAGGGCGGCTACACCTTC
CDR3: CASSSPGREGGYTF

D: TRBD1
J: TRBJ2-7
V: TRBV6-2/TRBV6-3
size: many
DNA: TGTGCCAGCAGTTACGGGACAGGGAGGAGAGAGCAGTACTTC
CDR3: CASSYGTGRREQYF

D: .
J: TRBJ2-3
V: TRBV3-1
size: few
DNA: TGTGCCAGCAGCCCCTTCGGTAGTACGCAGTATTTT
CDR3: CASSPFGSTQYF

D: .
J: TRBJ1-2
V: TRBV20-1
size: .
DNA: TGCAGTGCTAGAGATTGGCAGGACGTGCTGCGCTATGGCTACACCTTC
CDR3: CSARDWQDVLRYGYTF

D: TRBD1
J: TRBJ2-3
V: TRBV7-2
size: many
DNA: TGTGCCAGCAGCCTAGACAGGGGGGCAGATACGCAGTATTTT
CDR3: CASSLDRGADTQYF

D: .
J: TRBJ2-7
V: TRBV12-3/TRBV12-4
size: .
DNA: TGTGCCAGCAGTGCGGGGACATACCGCGAGCAGTACTTC
CDR3: CASSAGTYREQYF